This is a list of T cell receptor beta chains from one sample in a study of tumor-infiltrating lymphocytes in localized non-small cell lung cancer. Sequenced by immunoSEQ multiplex PCR; TCRdb stores in-frame clones only, minus some. The sample has about 12,000 clones, 80% seen once. Material for sequencing was lung tumor tissue. The receptors stem from a human donor with non-small cell lung cancer. CDR3s include the opening cysteine and the closing phenylalanine or tryptophan. The D gene is left open where the match is weak. Expanded clones are given a class, and other clones once, few, many or no size at all.

>.|TRBV19|.|TRBJ1-1
TGTGCCAGTAGTATGTGGGACGTAAACACTGAAGCTTTCTTT
CASSMWDVNTEAFF
>.|TRBV6-1|.|TRBJ1-3
TGTGCCAGCAGTGAAGCTAGTGGAAACACCATATATTTT
CASSEASGNTIYF
>.|TRBV7-9|.|TRBJ1-1
TGTGCCAGCAGCTTATTCCAGGGAGACACTGAAGCTTTCTTT
CASSLFQGDTEAFF
>TRBD1|TRBV27|once|TRBJ1-2
TGTGCCAGCAGTTTATGGGGGGACAGAGCGTATGGCTACACCTTC
CASSLWGDRAYGYTF
>.|TRBV7-9|.|TRBJ1-1
TGTGCCAGCTCCTCGTTGGGTTACAGGGAGGACACTGAAGCTTTCTTT
CASSSLGYREDTEAFF
>.|TRBV27|.|TRBJ2-3
TGTGCCAGCAGTCCTAGGGCCCGCACAGATACGCAGTATTTT
CASSPRARTDTQYF
>TRBD1|TRBV6-5|.|TRBJ1-5
TGTGCCAGCAGCCGCGACAGGGAACAGCCCCAGCATTTT
CASSRDREQPQHF
>TRBD2|TRBV5-4|.|TRBJ2-1
TGTGCCAGCAGCTTGAGAAGCGGGGGGGCAGTGTACAATGAGCAGTTCTTC
CASSLRSGGAVYNEQFF
>.|TRBV30|.|TRBJ2-7
TGTGCCTCGGGGCGGGTCTCCTACGAGCAGTACTTC
CASGRVSYEQYF
>.|TRBV6-1|.|TRBJ1-1
TGTGCCAGCAGGATAGGGCCGAGGGAAGCTTTCTTT
CASRIGPREAFF